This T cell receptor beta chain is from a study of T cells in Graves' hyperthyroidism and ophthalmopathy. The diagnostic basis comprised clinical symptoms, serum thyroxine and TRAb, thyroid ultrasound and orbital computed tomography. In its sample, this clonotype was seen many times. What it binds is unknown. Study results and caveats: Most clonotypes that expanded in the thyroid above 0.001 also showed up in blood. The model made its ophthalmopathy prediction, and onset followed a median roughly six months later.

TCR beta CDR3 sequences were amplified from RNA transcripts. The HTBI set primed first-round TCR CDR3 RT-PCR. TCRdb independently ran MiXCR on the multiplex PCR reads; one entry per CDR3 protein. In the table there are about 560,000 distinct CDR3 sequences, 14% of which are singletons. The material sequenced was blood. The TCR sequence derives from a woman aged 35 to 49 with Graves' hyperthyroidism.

The CDR3: CASSPGLASGTDTQYF. In nucleotides, the CDR3 is TGTGCCAGTAGTCCCGGACTAGCGTCGGGCACAGATACGCAGTATTTT. The J gene is TRBJ2-3, the V gene TRBV19; 9 nucleotides line up with TRBD2. This CDR3 contains 16 residues. The V and J ends lost 5 bases and 1 base, in that order; junction bases with no gene match: 7. Germline-derived CDR1 and CDR2 are LNHDA and SQIVND (reference sequence).